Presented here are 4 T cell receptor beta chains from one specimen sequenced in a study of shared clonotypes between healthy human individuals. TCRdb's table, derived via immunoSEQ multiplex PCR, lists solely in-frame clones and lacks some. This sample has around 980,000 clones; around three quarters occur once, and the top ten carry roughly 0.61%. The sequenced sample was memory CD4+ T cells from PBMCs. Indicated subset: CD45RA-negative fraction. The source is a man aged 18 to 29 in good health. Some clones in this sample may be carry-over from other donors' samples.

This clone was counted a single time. The CDR3 loop is CASSQLHGGNEQFF. CDR3 nucleotide sequence: TGTGCCAGCAGCCAATTACATGGGGGAAATGAGCAGTTCTTC. The gene calls are TRBV7-8 and TRBJ2-1, with D possibly called TRBD1 or TRBD2 (5 bases each). The CDR3 has 14 residues. The ends were cut back, 5 bases at V and 7 bases at J, with 15 bases in the middle. CDR1 and CDR2 (germline): SGHVS, FQNEAQ.

The CDR3 nucleotides are TGCGCCAGCAGCTTAGACTCGGGCCTAGATACGCAGTATTTT. Translating it yields CASSLDSGLDTQYF. The V and J genes are TRBV5-1 and TRBJ2-3; D is ambiguous. V lost 2 bases and J lost 5, with 12 bases in between. Looked up from germline, CDR1 is SGHRS and CDR2 is YFSETQ. CDR3 length: 14 amino acids.

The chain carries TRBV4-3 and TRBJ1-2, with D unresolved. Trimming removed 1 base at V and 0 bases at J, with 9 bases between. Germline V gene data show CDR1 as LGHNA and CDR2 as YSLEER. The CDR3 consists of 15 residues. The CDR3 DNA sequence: TGCGCCAGCAGCCAAGGGGTCGGGGCTAACTATGGCTACACCTTC. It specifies CASSQGVGANYGYTF.

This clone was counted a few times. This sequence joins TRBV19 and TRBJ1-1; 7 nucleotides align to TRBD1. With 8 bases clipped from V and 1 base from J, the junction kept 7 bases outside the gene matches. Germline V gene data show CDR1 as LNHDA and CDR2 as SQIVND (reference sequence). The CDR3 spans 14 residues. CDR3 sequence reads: CASRHRDRNTEAFF. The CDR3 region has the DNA TGTGCCAGTCGACACCGGGACAGGAACACTGAAGCTTTCTTT.